Sequencing of this T cell receptor (beta chain) was carried out in a study of patients and donors after allogeneic stem cell transplantation. CDR3 length: 17 residues. Trimming at V came to 3 bases and at J to 2 bases, leaving 12 bases not matched to a gene. Per germline, CDR1 KGHSH and CDR2 LQKENI. TCRdb re-called the RT-PCR reads through MiXCR, storing one row per CDR3 protein. This table has about a million distinct CDR3 sequences, roughly 17% appearing once. The TCR was taken from a human donor who was either an allogeneic HSCT recipient or a stem cell or donor lymphocyte infusion donor (not recorded which). It is not recorded whose cells these are; they may come from a transplant donor. Sequencing used blood, either unsorted or a sorted T cell fraction (not recorded which). The rearrangement links TRBV18 to TRBJ1-2; 7 positions agree with TRBD1. Here the CDR3 DNA reads TGTGCCAGCTCACCCAACTCCCGAACGACAGGGAACTATGGCTACACCTTC. It translates to CASSPNSRTTGNYGYTF.